What follows describes a single TCR beta chain. Its specificity is not known. The repertoire was sequenced with immunoSEQ multiplex PCR; TCRdb's copy has only in-frame clones and lacks some. The sample lists about 80,000 clones, roughly 87% occurring once. The sample belongs to a study of OX40 agonist ivuxolimab in advanced cancers. Study-wide results and caveats: Normalized T-cell clonal expansion was also low in some nonresponders.

The length of the CDR3 is 14 residues. Germline V lookup: CDR1 SGHRS, CDR2 YFSETQ. The sequencing here drew on CD4+ or CD8+ T cells sorted from blood, taken in a trial of the OX40 agonist ivuxolimab. The receptor was isolated from an adult with an advanced solid tumor such as melanoma, head and neck, liver or kidney cancer. The chain recombines TRBV5-1 with TRBJ2-5; unclear D gene. The J call may be in error: the DNA end matches TRBJ2-7 better. The CDR3 bases are TGCGCCAGCAGCTTGGGGGCGCTGGGGTCCGAGCAGTACTTC. Amino acid sequence: CASSLGALGSEQYF.